This T cell receptor (beta chain) was profiled in a study of glioma-infiltrating T cells. Study observations and caveats: Only very few CDR3 sequences appeared in both tissue and blood. Above-expected tissue-blood divergence occurred in all gliomas, most in low-grade ones.

This clonotype appeared once. The antigen is unknown. The iRepertoire nested amplicon-rescue multiplex PCR amplified TCR alpha and beta CDR3s from RNA. For one-step reverse transcription and amplification, 100-400 ng of tissue mRNA or PBMC total RNA was used. A single record per CDR3 protein comes from TCRdb applying MiXCR to the multiplex PCR reads. The repertoire holds some 17,000 distinct CDR3 sequences, with roughly 64% as singletons. The sequenced material came from glioma tissue, nonneoplastic brain tissue, or PBMCs (not recorded which). The sequence was obtained from a human donor with low-grade glioma or glioblastoma, undergoing nonglioma brain surgery, or in good health (not recorded which).

This CDR3 reads CSARGVAWNTIYF. The CDR3, as DNA: TGCAGTGCTAGGGGCGTGGCATGGAACACCATATATTTT. The V and J genes are TRBV20-1 and TRBJ1-3; D ambiguous. The CDR3 is 13 residues long. Trimming shortened V by 3 bases and J by 7 bases, and 13 bases separated the two germline ends. Germline V CDR1 and CDR2: DFQATT, SNEGSKA (reference sequence).